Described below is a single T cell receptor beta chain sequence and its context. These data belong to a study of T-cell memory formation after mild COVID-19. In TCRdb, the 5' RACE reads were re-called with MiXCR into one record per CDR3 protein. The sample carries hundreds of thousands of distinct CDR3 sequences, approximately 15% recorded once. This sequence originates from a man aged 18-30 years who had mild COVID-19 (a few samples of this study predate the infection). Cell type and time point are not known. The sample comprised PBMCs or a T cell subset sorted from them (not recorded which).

CDR3 bases: TGTGCCAGCAGCCCCCGGATCGGACAGTCTGAAGCTTTCTTT. Encoded protein: CASSPRIGQSEAFF. The genes are TRBV9 and TRBJ1-1; weak D call: TRBD1 (6 bases). The CDR3 spans 14 residues. V shed 4 bases and J shed 6 bases, with 16 bases lying between them. Germline values: CDR1 SGDLS, CDR2 YYNGEE.